This is a list of T cell receptor beta chains from one sample in a study of beta chain features in type 1 diabetes. The table came from immunoSEQ multiplex PCR; TCRdb's copy has only in-frame clones and leaves some out. The data contain about 240,000 clones, approximately 15% of them singletons. Input material: naive CD4+ T cells from blood. All receptors derive from a man between 25 and 39 years old with type 1 diabetes. CDR3s include the opening cysteine and the closing phenylalanine or tryptophan. A D gene is named only where the DNA matches it firmly. Expanded clones get a size class; other rows say once, few or many, or leave the size out.

D	V	size	J	DNA	CDR3
-	TRBV7-2	few	TRBJ1-6	TGTGCCAGCAGCTTCCGTTCAACAGGGAGGGATTCACCCCTCCACTTT	CASSFRSTGRDSPLHF
TRBD1	TRBV28	-	TRBJ2-7	TGTGCCAGCAGTTTACTGGGACAGGGGGACCTCGAGCAGTACTTC	CASSLLGQGDLEQYF
-	TRBV30	few	TRBJ2-7	TGTGCCTGGAGGAGAGCGGTCTCCTACGAGCAGTACTTC	CAWRRAVSYEQYF
-	TRBV14	few	TRBJ1-2	TGTGCCAGCAGCCGGAGGCCGGATGGGGGCTACACCTTC	CASSRRPDGGYTF
TRBD2	TRBV2	-	TRBJ2-7	TGTGCCAGCTTCGCTCGTCTAGCGGGGTTAGAGCAGTACTTC	CASFARLAGLEQYF
TRBD1	TRBV5-5	-	TRBJ1-5	TGTGCCAGCAGCTCGACAGGGTGGGAGCCCCAGCATTTT	CASSSTGWEPQHF
TRBD2	TRBV23-1	few	TRBJ2-3	TGCGCCAGCAGTTTCCGGGAGGGCACAGATACGCAGTATTTT	CASSFREGTDTQYF
TRBD1	TRBV25-1	few	TRBJ2-7	TGTGCCAGCAGTGAACTGGGACAGGGAGCCTACGAGCAGTACTTC	CASSELGQGAYEQYF
TRBD1	TRBV7-2	few	TRBJ1-4	TGTGCCAGCAGCCCCGGCAGGGGGAGTAATGAAAAACTGTTTTTT	CASSPGRGSNEKLFF
TRBD2	TRBV19	-	TRBJ2-4	TGTGCCAGTAGTAATCGGACTAGCAGAGCCAAAAACATTCAGTACTTC	CASSNRTSRAKNIQYF
TRBD1	TRBV27	-	TRBJ1-1	TGTGCCAGCAGTACAGGGGGTAGTAATGAAGCTTTCTTT	CASSTGGSNEAFF
TRBD1	TRBV19	-	TRBJ2-7	TGTGCCAGTAGTAGTACAGGGGTCGAGCAGTACTTC	CASSSTGVEQYF
TRBD1	TRBV5-1	few	TRBJ1-6	TGCGCCAGCAGCTCCGCGGGACAGGGGAACTTCGGCTCACCCCTCCACTTT	CASSSAGQGNFGSPLHF
-	TRBV21-1	once	TRBJ2-7	TGTGCCAGCAGCGTCCCGGGACTCCCGAGCTCCTACGAGCAGTACTTC	CASSVPGLPSSYEQYF
-	TRBV30	-	TRBJ2-7	TGTGCCTGGAGTGTACATCGTGGCTACGAGCAGTACTTC	CAWSVHRGYEQYF
TRBD1	TRBV5-1	few	TRBJ2-2	TGCGCCAGCAGCTTGGAGGGGACAGGGGCCGGGGAGCTGTTTTTT	CASSLEGTGAGELFF
TRBD2	TRBV10-2	few	TRBJ2-1	TGCGCCAGCAGACCGGGACTAGCGCGATACAATGAGCAGTTCTTC	CASRPGLARYNEQFF
-	TRBV30	-	TRBJ1-1	TGTGCCTGGAGAAGGGACACGAACACTGAAGCTTTCTTT	CAWRRDTNTEAFF
-	TRBV12-5	few	TRBJ2-7	TGTGCTAGTGGTTCGAAACAGCTTTACGAGCAGTACTTC	CASGSKQLYEQYF
TRBD2	TRBV19	few	TRBJ2-3	TGTGCCAGTAGTACTCAAGGAGCGGGAGCGGGGACGCAGTATTTT	CASSTQGAGAGTQYF
-	TRBV7-9	few	TRBJ1-2	TGTGCCAGCAGCTTTGCAGGGGATGGTGGCTATGGCTACACCTTC	CASSFAGDGGYGYTF
-	TRBV5-4	-	TRBJ2-7	TGTGCCAGCAGCGGAATGGGGCTTTCCTACGAGCAGTACTTC	CASSGMGLSYEQYF
-	TRBV9	-	TRBJ1-2	TGTGCCAGCAGCGTAGCTATGAGCTACACCTTC	CASSVAMSYTF
-	TRBV18	few	TRBJ2-7	TGTGCCAGCTCTCCTAAGTCGTTAAGCTCCTACGAGCAGTACTTC	CASSPKSLSSYEQYF
-	TRBV2	-	TRBJ1-3	TGTGCCAGCAGACAAACTGGAAACACCATATATTTT	CASRQTGNTIYF
-	TRBV25-1	few	TRBJ1-4	TGTGCCAGCAGTGAATATACCGGAGGGGCGAAGGAAAAACTGTTTTTT	CASSEYTGGAKEKLFF
-	TRBV11-2	few	TRBJ2-5	TGTGCCAGCAGCTCTAGCGCCCAAGAGACCCAGTACTTC	CASSSSAQETQYF
-	TRBV15	-	TRBJ2-7	TGTGCCACCAGCAGAGAAGAGAGCTCCTACGAGCAGTACTTC	CATSREESSYEQYF
TRBD2	TRBV6-5	-	TRBJ2-1	TGTGCCAGCAGTTCCCCAGGCGGGAGCCACTACAATGAGCAGTTCTTC	CASSSPGGSHYNEQFF
-	TRBV30	few	TRBJ2-5	TGTGCCTGGAGTGGGGGGGAGTCCCAAGAGACCCAGTACTTC	CAWSGGESQETQYF